This TCR beta chain was sequenced for a study of blood T cell repertoires in COVID-19. This CDR3 spans 15 amino acids. Germline assignment: CDR1 LGHDT and CDR2 YNNKEL (reference sequence). The V and J ends lost 4 bases and 10 bases, in that order; junction bases with no gene match: 8. The method was immunoSEQ multiplex PCR; TCRdb's version includes in-frame clones alone and lacks a portion of them. The sample has some 150,000 clones, about nine tenths seen once; the top ten hold under 12%. The sample holds a few counts of this clone. The sequence came from a man aged 50 to 59 with active or convalescent COVID-19. V is TRBV3-1 (or the pseudogene TRBV3-2) and J is TRBJ1-6; TRBD1 aligns across 9 bases. Sequenced sample: peripheral blood. CDR3 sequence (DNA): TGTGCCAGCAGCCGGGGGACAGGGAGGGTGTCACCCCTCCACTTT. This gives the protein CASSRGTGRVSPLHF.